The rows below give T cell receptor beta chains drawn from one sample of a study of T cells in Graves' hyperthyroidism and ophthalmopathy. TCRdb processed the multiplex PCR reads anew with MiXCR; each CDR3 protein has one entry. The sample yields 500,000 to 600,000 distinct CDR3 sequences, about 45% seen once. The sequencing sample was made of peripheral blood or thyroid tissue (not recorded which). These receptors all come from a woman aged 18 to 35 with Graves' hyperthyroidism. CDR3s include the opening cysteine and the closing phenylalanine or tryptophan. The D gene is left open where the match is weak. The size field is filled for only some rows; it gives once, few, many or a size class.

TRBD1	many	TRBV4-2	TRBJ1-1	CASSQEPTGDTEAFF	TGTGCCAGCAGCCAAGAGCCGACAGGGGACACTGAAGCTTTCTTT
TRBD1	.	TRBV2	TRBJ2-7	CASSFTTGTGWNEQYF	TGTGCCAGCAGTTTTACGACCGGGACAGGTTGGAACGAGCAGTACTTC
.	.	TRBV6-2/TRBV6-3	TRBJ2-3	CASRQQGDTQYF	TGTGCCAGCAGGCAACAAGGAGATACGCAGTATTTT
TRBD2	many	TRBV10-3	TRBJ2-3	CAIRQGGDADTQYF	TGTGCCATCAGGCAGGGAGGGGATGCAGATACGCAGTATTTT
TRBD2	.	TRBV20-1	TRBJ2-5	CSASAYLRGSQETQYF	TGCAGTGCTAGTGCCTATTTGCGCGGGAGCCAAGAGACCCAGTACTTC
.	.	TRBV29-1	TRBJ1-2	CSVDPGEHGYTF	TGCAGCGTGGACCCAGGCGAGCATGGCTACACCTTC
TRBD2	few	TRBV5-1	TRBJ2-7	CASSLGGGTFYEQYF	TGCGCCAGCAGCTTGGGGGGGGGGACCTTCTACGAGCAGTACTTC
.	many	TRBV6-1	TRBJ1-4	CASSVQGDNEKLFF	TGTGCCAGCAGTGTACAGGGAGATAATGAAAAACTGTTTTTT
TRBD1	many	TRBV25-1	TRBJ1-6	CASSGPGQGDSPLHF	TGTGCCAGCAGTGGCCCGGGACAGGGTGATTCACCCCTCCACTTT
TRBD1	many	TRBV29-1	TRBJ1-1	CSAGQLNTEAFF	TGCAGCGCGGGACAGCTGAACACTGAAGCTTTCTTT
TRBD1	.	TRBV11-2	TRBJ2-3	CASSLGTGILDTQYF	TGTGCCAGCAGCTTAGGGACAGGGATCCTAGATACGCAGTATTTT
.	.	TRBV7-2	TRBJ2-5	CASSLAGLIFMETQYF	TGTGCCAGCAGCTTAGCCGGGCTGATTTTCATGGAGACCCAGTACTTC
.	many	TRBV7-2	TRBJ2-2	CASSSNRATHRRTGELFF	TGTGCCAGCAGCTCGAACAGAGCAACCCATCGTCGGACCGGGGAGCTGTTTTTT
TRBD1	.	TRBV6-5	TRBJ1-3	CASSYSTGGLGTIYF	TGTGCCAGCAGTTACTCGACAGGGGGCCTCGGCACCATATATTTT
TRBD1	.	TRBV29-1	TRBJ2-6	CSVLSGQAGANVLTF	TGCAGCGTACTATCGGGACAGGCCGGGGCCAACGTCCTGACTTTC
TRBD2	few	TRBV11-2	TRBJ2-7	CASSLEASGGFYEQYF	TGTGCCAGCAGCTTAGAGGCTAGCGGGGGATTCTACGAGCAGTACTTC
.	.	TRBV7-9	TRBJ1-2	CASSSGRGDGYTF	TGTGCCAGCAGCTCCGGGCGGGGGGATGGCTACACCTTC
.	many	TRBV7-9	TRBJ1-3	CASSFGVVSGNTIYF	TGTGCCAGCAGCTTCGGAGTAGTTTCTGGAAACACCATATATTTT
TRBD1	once	TRBV2	TRBJ1-4	CASSYEGRTGREKLFF	TGTGCCAGCAGTTACGAGGGGAGGACAGGACGGGAAAAACTGTTTTTT
.	.	TRBV19	TRBJ2-6	CASRGQNSGANVLTF	TGTGCCAGCCGCGGACAGAACTCTGGGGCCAACGTCCTGACTTTC
.	many	TRBV19	TRBJ1-5	CASNRGEQPQHF	TGTGCCAGTAACCGGGGGGAGCAGCCCCAGCATTTT